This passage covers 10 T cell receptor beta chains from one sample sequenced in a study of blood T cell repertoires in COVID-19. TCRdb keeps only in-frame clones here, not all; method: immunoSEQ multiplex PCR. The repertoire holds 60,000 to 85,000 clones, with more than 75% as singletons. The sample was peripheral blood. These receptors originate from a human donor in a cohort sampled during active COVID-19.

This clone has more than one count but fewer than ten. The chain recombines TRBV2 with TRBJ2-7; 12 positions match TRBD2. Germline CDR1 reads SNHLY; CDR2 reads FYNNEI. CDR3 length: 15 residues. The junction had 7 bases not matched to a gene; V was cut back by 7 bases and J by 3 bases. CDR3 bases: TGTGCCAGCACCCTAGGACTAGCGGGGCTCTACGAGCAGTACTTC. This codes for CASTLGLAGLYEQYF.

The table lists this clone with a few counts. The CDR3 reads CASSQQTGAYGYTF. Written as DNA, the CDR3 is TGCGCCAGCAGCCAACAGACAGGCGCCTATGGCTACACCTTC. The chain employs TRBV4-3 and TRBJ1-2, with a tentative D call TRBD1 (6 bases). This CDR3 region has 14 residues. V was shortened by 2 bases and J by 4 bases, with 11 bases between the two germline ends. CDR1 LGHNA and CDR2 YSLEER come from the germline V gene.

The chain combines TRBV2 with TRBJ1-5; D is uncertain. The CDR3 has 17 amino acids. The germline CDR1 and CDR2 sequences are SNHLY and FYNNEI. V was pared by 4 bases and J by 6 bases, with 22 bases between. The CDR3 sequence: CASSGSPGGPKIQPQHF. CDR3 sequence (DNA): TGTGCCAGCAGTGGTAGCCCCGGAGGGCCGAAAATTCAGCCCCAGCATTTT.

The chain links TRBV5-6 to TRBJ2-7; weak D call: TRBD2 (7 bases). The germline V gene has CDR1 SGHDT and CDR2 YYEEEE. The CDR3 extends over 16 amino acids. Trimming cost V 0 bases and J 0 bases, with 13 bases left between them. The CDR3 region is CASSLVGGDSSYEQYV. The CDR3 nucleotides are TGTGCCAGCAGCTTGGTAGGGGGGGATAGCTCCTACGAGCAGTACGTC.

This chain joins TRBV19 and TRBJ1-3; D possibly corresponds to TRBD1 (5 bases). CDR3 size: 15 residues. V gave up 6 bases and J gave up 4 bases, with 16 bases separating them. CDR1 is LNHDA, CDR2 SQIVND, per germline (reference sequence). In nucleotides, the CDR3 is TGTGCCAGTAGCCCCCTCAGGGTAAGGGGAAACACCATATATTTT. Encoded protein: CASSPLRVRGNTIYF.

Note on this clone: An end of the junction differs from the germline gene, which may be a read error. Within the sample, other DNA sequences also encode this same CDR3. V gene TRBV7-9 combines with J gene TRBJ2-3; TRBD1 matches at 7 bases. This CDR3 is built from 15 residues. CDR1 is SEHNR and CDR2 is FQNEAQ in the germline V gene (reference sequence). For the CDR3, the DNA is TGTGCTAGCAGCTTTGGGGACAGTAGCACAGATACGCAGTATTTT. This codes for CASSFGDSSTDTQYF.

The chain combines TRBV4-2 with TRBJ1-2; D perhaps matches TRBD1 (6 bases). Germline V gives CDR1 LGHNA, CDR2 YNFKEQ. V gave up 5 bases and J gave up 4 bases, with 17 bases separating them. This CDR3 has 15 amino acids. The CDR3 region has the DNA TGTGCCAGCAGCGCCCCGGACAGAGAAGCCTATGGCTACACCTTC. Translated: CASSAPDREAYGYTF.

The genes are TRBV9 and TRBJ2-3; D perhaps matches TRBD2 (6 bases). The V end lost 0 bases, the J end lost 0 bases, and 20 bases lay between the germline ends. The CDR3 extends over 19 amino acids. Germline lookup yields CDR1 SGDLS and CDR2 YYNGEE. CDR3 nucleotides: TGTGCCAGCAGCGTAGAGGCCGGGATGGGCGGGGCCAGCACAGATACGCAGTATTTT. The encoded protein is CASSVEAGMGGASTDTQYF. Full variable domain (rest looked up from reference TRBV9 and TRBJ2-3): DSGVTQTPKHLITATGQRVTLRCSPRSGDLSVYWYQQSLDQGLQFLIQYYNGEERAKGNILERFSAQQFPDLHSELNLSSLELGDSALYFCASSVEAGMGGASTDTQYFGPGTRLTVL.

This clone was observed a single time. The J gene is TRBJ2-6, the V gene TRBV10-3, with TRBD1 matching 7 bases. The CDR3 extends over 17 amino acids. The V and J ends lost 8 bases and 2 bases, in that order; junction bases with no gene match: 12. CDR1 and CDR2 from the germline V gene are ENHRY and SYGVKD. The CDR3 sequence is CAISGGPGNTGANVLTF. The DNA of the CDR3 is TGTGCCATCTCAGGGGGTCCAGGGAATACTGGGGCCAACGTCCTGACTTTC.

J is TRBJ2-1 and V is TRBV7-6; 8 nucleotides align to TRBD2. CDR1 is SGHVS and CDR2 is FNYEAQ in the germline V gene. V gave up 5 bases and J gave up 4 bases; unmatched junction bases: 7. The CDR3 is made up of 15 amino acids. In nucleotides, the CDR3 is TGTGCCAGCAGCCGGGGGGGCCAGGTGTACAATGAGCAGTTCTTC. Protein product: CASSRGGQVYNEQFF.